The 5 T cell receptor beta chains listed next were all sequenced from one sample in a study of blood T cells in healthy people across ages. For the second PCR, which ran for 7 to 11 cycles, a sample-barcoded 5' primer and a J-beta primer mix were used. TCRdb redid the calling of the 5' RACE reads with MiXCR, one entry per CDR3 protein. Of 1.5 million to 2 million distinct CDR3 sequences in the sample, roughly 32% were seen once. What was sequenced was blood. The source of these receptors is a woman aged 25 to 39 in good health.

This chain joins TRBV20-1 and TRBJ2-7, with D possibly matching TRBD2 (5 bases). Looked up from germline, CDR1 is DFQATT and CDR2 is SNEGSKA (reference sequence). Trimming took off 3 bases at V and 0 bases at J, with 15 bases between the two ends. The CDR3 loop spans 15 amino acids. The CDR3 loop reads CSASRDGESSYEQYF. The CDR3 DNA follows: TGCAGTGCTAGCCGAGACGGGGAGAGCTCCTACGAGCAGTACTTC.

This CDR3 reads CASSLGDTTGEQYF. CDR3 coding DNA: TGCGCCAGCAGCTTAGGGGACACCACCGGCGAGCAGTACTTC. The J gene is TRBJ2-7, the V gene TRBV5-1, with a weak D call TRBD1 (6 bases). The germline V gene has CDR1 SGHRS and CDR2 YFSETQ. This CDR3 has 14 amino acids. V lost 2 bases and J lost 6, with 15 bases in between. Complete variable domain (other parts from reference TRBV5-1 and TRBJ2-7): KAGVTQTPRYLIKTRGQQVTLSCSPISGHRSVSWYQQTPGQGLQFLFEYFSETQRNKGNFPGRFSGRQFSNSRSEMNVSTLELGDSALYLCASSLGDTTGEQYFGPGTRLTVT.

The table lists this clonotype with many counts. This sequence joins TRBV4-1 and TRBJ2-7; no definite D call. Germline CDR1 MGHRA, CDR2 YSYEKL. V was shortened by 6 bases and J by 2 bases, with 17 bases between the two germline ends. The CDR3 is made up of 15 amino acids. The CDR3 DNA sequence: TGCGCCAGCAGACGGAGCTCGGCTGGCACCTACGAGCAGTACTTC. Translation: CASRRSSAGTYEQYF.

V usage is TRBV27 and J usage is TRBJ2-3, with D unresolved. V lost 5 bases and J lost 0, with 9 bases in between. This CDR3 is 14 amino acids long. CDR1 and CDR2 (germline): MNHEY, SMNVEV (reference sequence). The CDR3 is CASSLQRSTDTQYF. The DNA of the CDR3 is TGTGCCAGCAGTCTCCAGAGAAGCACAGATACGCAGTATTTT.

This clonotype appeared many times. This CDR3 reads CSARGFRAQTSGYTF. CDR3 sequence (DNA): TGCAGTGCTAGGGGATTCCGGGCCCAAACCAGCGGCTACACCTTC. J is TRBJ1-2 and V is TRBV20-1; D gene uncertain. The V and J ends lost 3 bases and 8 bases respectively, with 22 bases between them. The CDR3 loop spans 15 amino acids. The V gene's germline CDR1 is DFQATT and CDR2 SNEGSKA (reference sequence).